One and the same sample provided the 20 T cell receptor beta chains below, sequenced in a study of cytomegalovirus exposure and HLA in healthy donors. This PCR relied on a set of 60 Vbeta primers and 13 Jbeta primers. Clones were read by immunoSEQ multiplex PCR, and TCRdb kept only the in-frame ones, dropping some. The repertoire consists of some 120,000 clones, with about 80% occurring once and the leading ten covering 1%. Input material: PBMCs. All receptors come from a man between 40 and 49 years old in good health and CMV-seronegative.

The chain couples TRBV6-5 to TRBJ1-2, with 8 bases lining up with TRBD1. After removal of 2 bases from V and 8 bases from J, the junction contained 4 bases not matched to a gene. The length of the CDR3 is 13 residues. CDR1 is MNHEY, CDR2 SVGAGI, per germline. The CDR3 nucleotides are TGTGCCAGCAGTTACGCAGGGGGCGTAGGCTACACCTTC. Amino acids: CASSYAGGVGYTF.

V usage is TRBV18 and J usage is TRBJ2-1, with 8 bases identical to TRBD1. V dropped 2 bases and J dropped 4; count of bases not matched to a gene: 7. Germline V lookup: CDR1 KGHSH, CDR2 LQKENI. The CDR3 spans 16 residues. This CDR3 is CASSPLTGGEYNEQFF. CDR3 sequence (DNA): TGTGCCAGCTCACCATTAACAGGGGGAGAATACAATGAGCAGTTCTTC.

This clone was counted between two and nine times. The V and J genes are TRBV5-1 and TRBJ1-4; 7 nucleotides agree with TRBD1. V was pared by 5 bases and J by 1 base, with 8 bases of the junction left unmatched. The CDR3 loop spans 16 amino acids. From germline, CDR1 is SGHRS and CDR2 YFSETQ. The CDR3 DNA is TGCGCCAGCAGTGAGGGCTGGACAGGAACTAATGAAAAACTGTTTTTT. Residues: CASSEGWTGTNEKLFF.

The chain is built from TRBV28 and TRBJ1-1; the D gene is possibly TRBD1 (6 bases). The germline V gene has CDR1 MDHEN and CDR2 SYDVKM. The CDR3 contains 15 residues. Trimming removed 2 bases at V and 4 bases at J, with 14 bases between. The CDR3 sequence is CASSLRSGAGTEAFF. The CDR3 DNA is TGTGCCAGCAGTTTAAGATCAGGGGCGGGCACTGAAGCTTTCTTT. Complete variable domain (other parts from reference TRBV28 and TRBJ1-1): DVKVTQSSRYLVKRTGEKVFLECVQDMDHENMFWYRQDPGLGLRLIYFSYDVKMKEKGDIPEGYSVSREKKERFSLILESASTNQTSMYLCASSLRSGAGTEAFFGQGTRLTVV.

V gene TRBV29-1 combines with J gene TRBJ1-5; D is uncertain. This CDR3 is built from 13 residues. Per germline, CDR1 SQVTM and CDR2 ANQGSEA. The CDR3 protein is CSFTDGNNQPQHF. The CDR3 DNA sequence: TGCAGTTTTACGGACGGGAACAATCAGCCCCAGCATTTT.

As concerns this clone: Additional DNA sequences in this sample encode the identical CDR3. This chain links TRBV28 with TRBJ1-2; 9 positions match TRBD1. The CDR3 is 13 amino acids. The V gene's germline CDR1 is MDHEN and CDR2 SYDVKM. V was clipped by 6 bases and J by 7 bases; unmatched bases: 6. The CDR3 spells CASSTGGAGGYTF. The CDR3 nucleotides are TGTGCCAGCAGCACAGGGGGCGCAGGTGGCTACACCTTC.

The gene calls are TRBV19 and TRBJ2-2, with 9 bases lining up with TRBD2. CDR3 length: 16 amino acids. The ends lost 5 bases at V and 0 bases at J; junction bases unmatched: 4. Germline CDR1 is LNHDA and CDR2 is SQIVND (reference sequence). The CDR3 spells CASSGSGGSNTGELFF. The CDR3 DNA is TGTGCCAGTAGTGGTAGCGGGGGATCGAACACCGGGGAGCTGTTTTTT.

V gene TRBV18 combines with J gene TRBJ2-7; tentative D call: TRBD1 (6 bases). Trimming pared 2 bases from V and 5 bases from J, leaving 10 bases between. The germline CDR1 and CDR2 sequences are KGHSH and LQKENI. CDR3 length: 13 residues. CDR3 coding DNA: TGTGCCAGCTCACCATCTACAGGGAACGAGCAGTACTTC. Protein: CASSPSTGNEQYF. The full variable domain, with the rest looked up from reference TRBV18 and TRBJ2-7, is NAGVMQNPRHLVRRRGQEARLRCSPMKGHSHVYWYRQLPEEGLKFMVYLQKENIIDESGMPKERFSAEFPKEGPSILRIQQVVRGDSAAYFCASSPSTGNEQYFGPGTRLTVT.

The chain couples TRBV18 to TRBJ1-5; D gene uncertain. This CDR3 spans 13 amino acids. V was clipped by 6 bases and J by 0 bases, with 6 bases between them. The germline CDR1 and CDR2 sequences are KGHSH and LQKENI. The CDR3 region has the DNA TGTGCCAGCTCCCCGTATAGCAATCAGCCCCAGCATTTT. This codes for CASSPYSNQPQHF.

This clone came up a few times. The chain's CDR3 is CASSKRTENTEAFF. CDR3 DNA: TGTGCCAGCAGCAAAAGGACAGAGAACACTGAAGCTTTCTTT. The V and J genes are TRBV2 and TRBJ1-1; weak D call: TRBD1 (6 bases). The CDR3 is 14 residues long. The V end lost 6 bases, the J end lost 1 base, and 12 bases lay between the germline ends. The V gene's germline CDR1 is SNHLY and CDR2 FYNNEI.

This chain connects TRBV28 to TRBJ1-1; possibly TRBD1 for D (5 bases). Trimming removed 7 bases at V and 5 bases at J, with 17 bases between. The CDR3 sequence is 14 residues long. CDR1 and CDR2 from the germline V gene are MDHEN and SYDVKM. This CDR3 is CASMGGTKWTEAFF. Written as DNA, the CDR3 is TGTGCCAGCATGGGGGGAACAAAGTGGACTGAAGCTTTCTTT.

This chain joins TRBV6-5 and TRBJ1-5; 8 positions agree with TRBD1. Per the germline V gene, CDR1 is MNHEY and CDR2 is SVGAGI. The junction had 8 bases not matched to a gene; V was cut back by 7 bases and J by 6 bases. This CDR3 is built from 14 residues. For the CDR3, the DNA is TGTGCCAGCAAGTCAGGGGGCTACCGTCAGCCCCAGCATTTT. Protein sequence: CASKSGGYRQPQHF.

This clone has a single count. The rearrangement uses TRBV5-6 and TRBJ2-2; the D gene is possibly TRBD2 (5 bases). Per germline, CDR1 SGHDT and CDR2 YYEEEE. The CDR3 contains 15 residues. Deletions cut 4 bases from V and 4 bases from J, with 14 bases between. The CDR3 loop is CASSLTTAGTGELFF. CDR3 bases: TGTGCCAGCAGCCTGACGACCGCGGGCACCGGGGAGCTGTTTTTT.

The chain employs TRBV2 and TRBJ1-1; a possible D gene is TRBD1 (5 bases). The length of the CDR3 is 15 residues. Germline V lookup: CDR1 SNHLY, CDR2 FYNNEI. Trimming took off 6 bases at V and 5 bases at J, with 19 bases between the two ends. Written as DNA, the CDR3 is TGTGCCAGCAGATCGTCCGGGGGGGATAAGACTGAAGCTTTCTTT. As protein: CASRSSGGDKTEAFF.

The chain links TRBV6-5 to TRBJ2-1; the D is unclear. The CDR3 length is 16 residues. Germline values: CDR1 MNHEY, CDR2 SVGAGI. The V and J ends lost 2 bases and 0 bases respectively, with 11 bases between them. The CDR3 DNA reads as TGTGCCAGCAGTTACGTCCAAACCAGCTCCTACAATGAGCAGTTCTTC. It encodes CASSYVQTSSYNEQFF.

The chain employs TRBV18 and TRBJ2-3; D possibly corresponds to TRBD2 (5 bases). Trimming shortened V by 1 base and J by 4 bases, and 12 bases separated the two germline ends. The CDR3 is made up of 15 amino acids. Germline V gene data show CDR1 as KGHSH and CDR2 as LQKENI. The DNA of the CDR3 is TGTGCCAGCTCACCACGAGGGCTTCGGCCAGATACGCAGTATTTT. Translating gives CASSPRGLRPDTQYF.

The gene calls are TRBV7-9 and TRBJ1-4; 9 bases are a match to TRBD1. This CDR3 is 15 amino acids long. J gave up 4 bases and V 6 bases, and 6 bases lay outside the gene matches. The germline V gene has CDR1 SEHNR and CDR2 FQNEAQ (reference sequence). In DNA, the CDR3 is TGTGCCAGCAGTCGGGCGGGACAGGGTAATGAAAAACTGTTTTTT. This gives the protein CASSRAGQGNEKLFF.

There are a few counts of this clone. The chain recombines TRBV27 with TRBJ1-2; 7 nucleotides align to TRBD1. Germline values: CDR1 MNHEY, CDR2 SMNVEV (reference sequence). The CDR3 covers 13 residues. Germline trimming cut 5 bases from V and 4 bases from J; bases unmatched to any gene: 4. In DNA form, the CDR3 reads TGTGCCAGCAGTCAACAGGGGAGCTATGGCTACACCTTC. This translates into CASSQQGSYGYTF.

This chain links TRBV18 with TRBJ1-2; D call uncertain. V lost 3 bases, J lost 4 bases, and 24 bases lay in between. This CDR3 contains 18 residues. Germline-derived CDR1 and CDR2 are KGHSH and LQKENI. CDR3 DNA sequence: TGTGCCAGCTCACCCCCGACCCCGATTGAGACACTTGGCTATGGCTACACCTTC. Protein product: CASSPPTPIETLGYGYTF.

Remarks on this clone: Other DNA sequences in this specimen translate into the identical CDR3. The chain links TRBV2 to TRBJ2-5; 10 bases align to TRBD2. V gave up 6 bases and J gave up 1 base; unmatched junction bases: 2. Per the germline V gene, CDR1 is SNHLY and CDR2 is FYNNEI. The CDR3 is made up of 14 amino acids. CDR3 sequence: CASRRTSGQETQYF. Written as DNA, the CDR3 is TGTGCCAGCAGACGGACTAGCGGCCAAGAGACCCAGTACTTC.